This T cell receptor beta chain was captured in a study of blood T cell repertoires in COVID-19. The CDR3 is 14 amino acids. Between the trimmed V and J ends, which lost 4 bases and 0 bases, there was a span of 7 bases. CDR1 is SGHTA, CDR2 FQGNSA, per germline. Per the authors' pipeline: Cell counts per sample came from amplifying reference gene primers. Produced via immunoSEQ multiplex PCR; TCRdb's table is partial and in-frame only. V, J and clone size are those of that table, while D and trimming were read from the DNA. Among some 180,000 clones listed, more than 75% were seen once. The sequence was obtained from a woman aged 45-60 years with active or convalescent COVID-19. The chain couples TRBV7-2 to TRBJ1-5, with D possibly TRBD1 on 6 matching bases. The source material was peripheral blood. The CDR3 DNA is TGTGCCAGCAGCTACAGGGCTAGCAATCAGCCCCAGCATTTT. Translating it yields CASSYRASNQPQHF.